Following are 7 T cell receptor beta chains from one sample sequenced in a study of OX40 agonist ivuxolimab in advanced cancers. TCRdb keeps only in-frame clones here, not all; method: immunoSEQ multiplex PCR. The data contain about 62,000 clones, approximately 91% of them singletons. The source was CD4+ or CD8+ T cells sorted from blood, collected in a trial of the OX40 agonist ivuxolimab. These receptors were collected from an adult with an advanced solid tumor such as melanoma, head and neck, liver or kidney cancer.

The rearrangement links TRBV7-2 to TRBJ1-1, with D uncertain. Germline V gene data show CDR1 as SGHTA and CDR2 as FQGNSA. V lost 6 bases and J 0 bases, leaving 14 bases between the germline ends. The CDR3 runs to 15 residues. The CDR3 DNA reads TGTGCCAGCAGGCCCGGGGTGGGGTTGAACACTGAAGCTTTCTTT. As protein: CASRPGVGLNTEAFF.

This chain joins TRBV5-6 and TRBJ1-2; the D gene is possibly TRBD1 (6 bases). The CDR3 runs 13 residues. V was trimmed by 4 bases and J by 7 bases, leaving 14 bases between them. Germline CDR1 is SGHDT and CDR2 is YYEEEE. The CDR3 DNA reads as TGTGCCAGCAGCCGCGAAACAGGGTTTGGCTACACCTTC. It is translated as CASSRETGFGYTF.

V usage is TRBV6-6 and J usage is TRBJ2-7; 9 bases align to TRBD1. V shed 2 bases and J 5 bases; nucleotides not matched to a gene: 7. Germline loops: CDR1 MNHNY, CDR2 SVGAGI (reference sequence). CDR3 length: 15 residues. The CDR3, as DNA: TGTGCCAGCAGTTACGCGGGACAGGGTATAGACGAGCAGTACTTC. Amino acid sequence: CASSYAGQGIDEQYF.

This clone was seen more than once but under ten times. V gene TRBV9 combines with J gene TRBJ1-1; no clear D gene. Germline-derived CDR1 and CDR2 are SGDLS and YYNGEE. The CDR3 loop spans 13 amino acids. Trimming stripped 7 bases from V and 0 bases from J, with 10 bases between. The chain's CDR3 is CASATQMNTEAFF. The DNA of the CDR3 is TGTGCCAGCGCAACCCAGATGAACACTGAAGCTTTCTTT.

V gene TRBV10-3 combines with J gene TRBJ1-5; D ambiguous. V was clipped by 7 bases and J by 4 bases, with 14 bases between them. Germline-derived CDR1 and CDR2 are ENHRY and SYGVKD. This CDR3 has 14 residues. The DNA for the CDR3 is TGTGCCATCATACAACCGGGGATAAATCAGCCCCAGCATTTT. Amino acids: CAIIQPGINQPQHF.

The CDR3 nucleotides are TGTGCCAGCAGCCGTTTGGCCCCGTCCTCTGGAAACACCATATATTTT. It codes for CASSRLAPSSGNTIYF. The chain recombines TRBV28 with TRBJ1-3; D gene ambiguous. The CDR3 sequence is 16 residues long. The germline V and J ends were trimmed by 6 bases and 0 bases, with 15 bases remaining between them. Germline assignment: CDR1 MDHEN and CDR2 SYDVKM.

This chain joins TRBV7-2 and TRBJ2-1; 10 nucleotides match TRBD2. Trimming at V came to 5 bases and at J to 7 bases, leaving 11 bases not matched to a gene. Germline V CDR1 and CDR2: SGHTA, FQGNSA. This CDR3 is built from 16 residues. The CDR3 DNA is TGTGCCAGCAGCATTATCAGGCTAGCGGGGGAGAATGAGCAGTTCTTC. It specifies CASSIIRLAGENEQFF.